This T cell receptor beta chain was sequenced during a study of T cell repertoires in cytomegalovirus infection. Across the whole study: Public TCR beta signatures marked donors with CMV infection and the matching HLA.

A remark on this clonotype: The antigen remains undetermined.

TCRdb reprocessed the reads via MiXCR and lists one record per CDR3 protein. The sample holds around 630,000 distinct CDR3 sequences; approximately 24% are singletons and the top ten take 7% to 9%. Findings and caveats of the study: Summed frequency of public TCR beta families distinguished CMV carriers with the relevant HLA. CMV-specific TCR beta clonotypes restricted by HLA-C were the ones dominating the ex vivo response.

This receptor was identified in a human donor in good health (CMV status not recorded). Some clones in this sample may be carry-over from other donors' samples. Material for sequencing was CD8+ T cells from PBMCs.

CDR3 DNA sequence: TGCAGTGCTAGGGAGCTAGCGGGGGGGCCCCACGAGCAGTACGTC. Translated, it gives CSARELAGGPHEQYV. The gene calls are TRBV20-1 and TRBJ2-7, with TRBD2 matching over 12 bases. Germline lookup yields CDR1 DFQATT and CDR2 SNEGSKA (reference sequence). V trimming: 3 bases; J trimming: 5 bases; junction bases outside the gene matches: 8. This CDR3 is 15 amino acids long.